This TCR beta chain originates from a study of OX40 agonist ivuxolimab in advanced cancers. Overall study results and limits: Among some nonresponders, normalized T-cell clonal expansion was also low.

Repertoires were generated with immunoSEQ multiplex PCR, while TCRdb's copy carries only in-frame clones and drops some. The sample has 65,000 to 80,000 clones; more than 70% are singletons. This clone turned up a few times. As yet, its antigen is unknown. Per the germline V gene, CDR1 is ENHRY and CDR2 is SYGVKD. This CDR3 is built from 13 residues. The V end lost 0 bases, the J end lost 4 bases, and 6 bases lay between the germline ends. Sequenced here: CD4+ or CD8+ T cells sorted from blood, sampled in a trial of the OX40 agonist ivuxolimab. The TCR comes from an adult with an advanced solid tumor such as melanoma, head and neck, liver or kidney cancer. The chain couples TRBV10-3 to TRBJ1-2; D is unclear. The CDR3 loop is CAISESYGYGYTF. For the CDR3, the DNA is TGTGCCATCAGTGAGTCATACGGCTATGGCTACACCTTC.